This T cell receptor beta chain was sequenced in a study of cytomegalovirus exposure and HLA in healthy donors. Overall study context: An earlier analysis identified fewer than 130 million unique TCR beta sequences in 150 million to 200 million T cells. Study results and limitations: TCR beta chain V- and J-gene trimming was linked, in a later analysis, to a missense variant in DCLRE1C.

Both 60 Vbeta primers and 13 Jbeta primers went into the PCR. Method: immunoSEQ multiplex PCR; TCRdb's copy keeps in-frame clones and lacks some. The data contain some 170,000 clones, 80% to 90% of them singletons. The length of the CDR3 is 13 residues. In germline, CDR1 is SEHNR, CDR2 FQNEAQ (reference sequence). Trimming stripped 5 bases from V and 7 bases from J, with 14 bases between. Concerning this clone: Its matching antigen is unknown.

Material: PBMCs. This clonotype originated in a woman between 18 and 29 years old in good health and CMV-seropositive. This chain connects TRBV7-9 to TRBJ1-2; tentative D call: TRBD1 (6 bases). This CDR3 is CASSTNQGTGYTF. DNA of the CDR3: TGTGCCAGCAGCACCAACCAGGGGACTGGCTACACCTTC.